The 9 T cell receptor beta chains below come from one sample, sequenced in a study of T cell responses to AZD1222 COVID-19 vaccine. The data were produced by immunoSEQ multiplex PCR, yet TCRdb's version contains in-frame clones alone and is incomplete. Here the sample spans about 150,000 clones, 85% to 95% being singletons. The source was peripheral blood, collected 28 days after the second AZD1222 dose. These receptors all come from an adult who received the AZD1222 COVID-19 vaccine.

V is TRBV6-5 and J is TRBJ1-5; 8 nucleotides agree with TRBD1. Looked up from germline, CDR1 is MNHEY and CDR2 is SVGAGI. The CDR3 extends over 14 amino acids. V lost 8 bases and J lost 7; bases outside the gene matches: 10. This chain's CDR3 is CASALQGAGQPQHF. As DNA, the CDR3 is TGTGCCAGCGCCCTTCAGGGGGCAGGACAGCCCCAGCATTTT.

This chain connects TRBV3-1 (or the pseudogene TRBV3-2) to TRBJ2-2, with D possibly matching TRBD1 (6 bases). The CDR3 extends over 14 amino acids. The germline V gene encodes CDR1 LGHDT and CDR2 YNNKEL (reference sequence). The V gene lost 4 bases and the J gene lost 4 bases, with 10 bases spanning the gap. The CDR3 is CASSPQGGTGELFF. Here the CDR3 DNA reads TGTGCCAGCAGCCCCCAAGGGGGCACCGGGGAGCTGTTTTTT.

This clone was observed a few times. V gene TRBV7-2 combines with J gene TRBJ1-1, with D uncertain. Germline CDR1 reads SGHTA; CDR2 reads FQGNSA. Trimming left V 1 base short and J 1 base short, with 13 bases between. The CDR3 has 16 amino acids. CDR3 sequence: CASSLGAGRWNTEAFF. The CDR3 nucleotides read TGTGCCAGCAGCTTAGGAGCCGGTAGATGGAACACTGAAGCTTTCTTT.

This chain links TRBV11-2 with TRBJ1-1; the D gene is possibly TRBD1 (5 bases). CDR3 length: 17 residues. Germline V CDR1 and CDR2: SGHAT, FQNNGV. The V end was cut by 5 bases, the J end by 2 bases, with 21 bases between. The CDR3 DNA is TGTGCCAGCAGCCCTGGAGGCGATAGGGGTCTCAACACTGAAGCTTTCTTT. This codes for CASSPGGDRGLNTEAFF.

V is TRBV5-5 and J is TRBJ1-2; D perhaps matches TRBD1 (5 bases). The CDR3 extends over 14 amino acids. CDR1 is SGHKS and CDR2 is YYEKEE in the germline V gene (reference sequence). V was trimmed by 4 bases and J by 2 bases, leaving 12 bases between them. The CDR3, as DNA: TGTGCCAGCAGCCCCACAGGAGGGAACTATGGCTACACCTTC. Residues: CASSPTGGNYGYTF.

The J gene is TRBJ2-7, the V gene TRBV27; D unresolved. The CDR3 is 14 residues long. Germline CDR1 and CDR2: MNHEY and SMNVEV (reference sequence). V gave up 0 bases and J gave up 3 bases, with 9 bases separating them. This CDR3 reads CASSLSGSYYEQYF. The CDR3 DNA follows: TGTGCCAGCAGTTTATCGGGCAGCTACTACGAGCAGTACTTC.

The V call is TRBV2, the J call TRBJ1-6; 8 positions match TRBD1. V shed 8 bases and J 5 bases; nucleotides not matched to a gene: 14. This CDR3 comprises 17 residues. Germline CDR1 and CDR2: SNHLY and FYNNEI. The CDR3 DNA reads as TGTGCCAGCCTTGGCAGGGGGCCTGGATTCAATAATTCACCCCTCCACTTT. Translation gives CASLGRGPGFNNSPLHF.

The chain employs TRBV24-1 and TRBJ2-2; possible D gene TRBD2, 6 bases. The CDR3 runs to 11 residues. Trimming stripped 9 bases from V and 7 bases from J, with 8 bases between. The germline V gene has CDR1 KGHDR and CDR2 SFDVKD. The CDR3 coding sequence is TGTGCCACCGGAGGGGTCGGGGAGCTGTTTTTT. It translates to CATGGVGELFF.

This clone appeared a single time. The chain combines TRBV15 with TRBJ2-1; D is unclear. Germline V gene lookup returns CDR1 LNHNV and CDR2 YYDKDF (reference sequence). Trimming pared 0 bases from V and 10 bases from J, leaving 7 bases between. This CDR3 comprises 12 residues. CDR3 bases: TGTGCCACCAGCAGAGATCGGCGGGAGCAGTTCTTC. Protein sequence: CATSRDRREQFF.